This T cell receptor beta chain was profiled in a study of shared clonotypes between healthy human individuals. Overall study context: Participating donors consisted of two women and a few men aged 18 to 49.

Germline trimming cut 4 bases from V and 3 bases from J; bases unmatched to any gene: 5. The CDR3 is made up of 14 amino acids. Germline V CDR1 and CDR2: SGHVS, FNYEAQ. Generated by immunoSEQ multiplex PCR, the TCRdb table keeps only in-frame clones and is missing some. The profile shows roughly 500,000 clones, about 95% of them singletons. Turning to this clone: Its cognate antigen is unknown.

Study-wide findings and caveats: Richness estimates generally favored naive over memory subsets. Depth was large, yet rarefaction showed that sorted-subset sequencing was incomplete. When naive CD4 clonotypes were compared across a handful of donors, 4% to 6.5% were shared.

The J gene is TRBJ2-7, the V gene TRBV7-6; the match to TRBD2 covers 8 bases. Sequences were obtained from naive CD4+ T cells sorted from blood. This sample's subset: CD45RA+ positively selected. This clonotype originated in a woman aged 25 to 39 in good health. CDR3 nucleotides: TGTGCCAGCAGCTCACTAGCGGATGTCTACGAGCAGTACTTC. It codes for CASSSLADVYEQYF. Combining the CDR3 with reference TRBV7-6 and TRBJ2-7 gives the whole variable domain GAGVSQSPRYKVTKRGQDVALRCDPISGHVSLYWYRQALGQGPEFLTYFNYEAQQDKSGLPNDRFSAERPEGSISTLTIQRTEQRDSAMYRCASSSLADVYEQYFGPGTRLTVT.